This T cell receptor (beta chain) came from a study of identical twins. Broader study findings: With monozygotic twins, out-of-frame TCR alpha sharing exceeded what models estimated. Abundant beta clonotypes from cord blood had fewer insertions, unlike memory repertoires, which showed none.

About this clonotype itself: Its antigen is unknown.

There were only healthy Caucasians among the donors. MiXCR was run by TCRdb on the 5' RACE reads, yielding one entry per CDR3 protein. The sample holds some 660,000 distinct CDR3 sequences, under 9% seen once. Separately, the same data were catalogued under a study of yellow fever vaccine responses in identical twins.

The material sequenced was PBMCs. The clonotype comes from a woman under 30 in good health.

The CDR3 reads CASSRGPGQGEFNEQFF. CDR3 in DNA: TGCGCCAGCAGCCGTGGACCGGGACAGGGTGAATTCAATGAGCAGTTCTTC. The gene calls are TRBV4-1 and TRBJ2-1; 9 bases fit TRBD1. The CDR3 spans 17 residues. Germline values: CDR1 MGHRA, CDR2 YSYEKL. Trimming removed 4 bases from V and 6 bases from J; junction bases left unmatched: 13.